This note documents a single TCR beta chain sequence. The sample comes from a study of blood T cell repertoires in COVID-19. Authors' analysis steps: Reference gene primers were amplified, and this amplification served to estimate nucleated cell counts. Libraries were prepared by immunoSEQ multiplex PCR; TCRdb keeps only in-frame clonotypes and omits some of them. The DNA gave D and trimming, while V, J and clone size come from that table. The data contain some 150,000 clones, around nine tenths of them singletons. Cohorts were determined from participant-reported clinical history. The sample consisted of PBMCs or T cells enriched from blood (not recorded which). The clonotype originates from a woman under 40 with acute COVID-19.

In DNA form, the CDR3 reads TGTGCCAGCAGCGCTCACAGCTCTGGGGCCAACGTCCTGACTTTC. The encoded protein is CASSAHSSGANVLTF. The V call is TRBV6-4, the J call TRBJ2-6; no clear D. The CDR3 is made up of 15 amino acids. Trimming cost V 6 bases and J 0 bases, with 9 bases left between them. CDR1 is MRHNA, CDR2 SNTAGT, per germline.